The 15 T cell receptor beta chains given below trace back to one sample, sequenced in a study of ipilimumab plus nivolumab after autologous stem cell transplantation. TCRdb's copy holds only in-frame clones and misses some; the assay was immunoSEQ multiplex PCR. The table has fewer than 95,000 clones, around 80% seen once. This material consisted of PBMCs, taken in a trial of ipilimumab plus nivolumab as post-transplant consolidation. The receptors come from a male donor with diffuse large B-cell lymphoma.

This clone was observed a few times. J is TRBJ1-6 and V is TRBV18, with D uncertain. The CDR3 is 15 amino acids. V lost 4 bases and J lost 4, with 11 bases in between. Germline values: CDR1 KGHSH, CDR2 LQKENI. The CDR3 bases are TGTGCCAGCTCACAGAACGGGGATTATAATTCACCCCTCCACTTT. Its protein is CASSQNGDYNSPLHF.

This clone has a count of ten or more. The gene calls are TRBV6-1 and TRBJ1-1; 7 bases agree with TRBD1. Trimming cost V 6 bases and J 3 bases; bases outside gene matches: 7. Germline V gives CDR1 MNHNS, CDR2 SASEGT. This CDR3 is 14 amino acids long. The CDR3 sequence is CASRRDSLYTEAFF. The CDR3 nucleotides are TGTGCCAGCAGACGGGACAGCCTTTACACTGAAGCTTTCTTT.

The rearrangement joins TRBV19 to TRBJ2-6, with 8 bases fitting TRBD2. The germline gives CDR1 LNHDA, CDR2 SQIVND (reference sequence). CDR3 length: 16 amino acids. Trimming at V came to 7 bases and at J to 0 bases, leaving 5 bases not matched to a gene. CDR3 nucleotides: TGTGCCAGTAAAATAGCGGGGAGCTCTGGGGCCAACGTCCTGACTTTC. This sequence encodes CASKIAGSSGANVLTF.

The chain couples TRBV30 to TRBJ2-5, with a weak D call TRBD2 (5 bases). The germline V gene has CDR1 GTSNPN and CDR2 SVGIG (reference sequence). This CDR3 region has 13 residues. Trimming took 1 base from V and 5 from J, leaving 11 bases between them. This CDR3 reads CAWSGQPGETQYF. CDR3 DNA: TGTGCCTGGAGTGGGCAGCCGGGGGAGACCCAGTACTTC.

The chain couples TRBV7-9 to TRBJ1-4; D uncertain. This CDR3 contains 14 residues. V was shortened by 3 bases and J by 7 bases, with 12 bases between the two germline ends. Germline CDR1 is SEHNR and CDR2 is FQNEAQ (reference sequence). The CDR3 loop reads CASSLSLQSEKLFF. As DNA, the CDR3 is TGTGCCAGCAGCTTGAGTCTCCAAAGTGAAAAACTGTTTTTT.

The chain links TRBV30 to TRBJ1-2; 9 bases map to TRBD1. CDR1 GTSNPN and CDR2 SVGIG come from the germline V gene (reference sequence). Trimming removed 3 bases from V and 12 bases from J; junction bases left unmatched: 14. CDR3 length: 14 residues. The CDR3 spells CAWSPGQGRPLDTF. The CDR3 nucleotides read TGTGCCTGGAGCCCGGGACAGGGCCGGCCCTTAGACACCTTC.

The chain carries TRBV28 and TRBJ2-3; 7 bases are a match to TRBD1. J lost 4 bases, V lost 5 bases, and 9 bases had no gene match. Germline V gene sequence: CDR1 MDHEN, CDR2 SYDVKM. This CDR3 has 15 residues. CDR3 in amino acids: CASSHRGVLADTQYF. The CDR3 nucleotides are TGTGCCAGCAGTCACAGGGGAGTATTGGCAGATACGCAGTATTTT.

The chain recombines TRBV30 with TRBJ1-1; D ambiguous. Germline lookup yields CDR1 GTSNPN and CDR2 SVGIG (reference sequence). V dropped 1 base and J dropped 4 bases, with 7 bases sitting between them. The CDR3 contains 12 residues. The CDR3: CAWSGLGTEAFF. CDR3 DNA: TGTGCCTGGAGTGGCTTGGGCACTGAAGCTTTCTTT.

V usage is TRBV7-8 and J usage is TRBJ2-1, with D possibly TRBD1 on 5 matching bases. Germline V gives CDR1 SGHVS, CDR2 FQNEAQ. The CDR3 is made up of 15 amino acids. V was pared by 1 base and J by 8 bases, with 15 bases between. CDR3 in DNA: TGTGCCAGCAGCTTAGGGGTCAGGGTATCGGATGAGCAGTTCTTC. Amino acids: CASSLGVRVSDEQFF.

This chain uses TRBV7-8 with TRBJ2-7; TRBD1 matches at 7 bases. There are 14 residues in the CDR3. From germline, CDR1 is SGHVS and CDR2 FQNEAQ. J lost 8 bases, V lost 10 bases, and 17 bases had no gene match. CDR3 amino acids: CATQTGTAAGKQYF. Written as DNA, the CDR3 is TGTGCCACCCAAACCGGGACAGCCGCCGGGAAGCAGTACTTC.

This clone was observed a handful of times. The rearrangement links TRBV30 to TRBJ1-2; no definite D call. V gave up 4 bases and J gave up 7 bases, with 19 bases separating them. Germline CDR1 GTSNPN, CDR2 SVGIG (reference sequence). CDR3 length equals 14 residues. The CDR3 is CAWTKTSTAVGYTF. The CDR3 DNA is TGTGCCTGGACAAAGACAAGTACGGCTGTTGGCTACACCTTC.

V and J are TRBV10-1 and TRBJ2-5; D is unresolved. The ends were cut back, 3 bases at V and 5 bases at J, with 4 bases in the middle. Germline V CDR1 and CDR2: WNHNN, SYGVQD (reference sequence). CDR3 length: 11 residues. CDR3 sequence reads: CASSDEETQYF. CDR3 nucleotides: TGCGCCAGCAGTGACGAGGAGACCCAGTACTTC.

The genes are TRBV2 and TRBJ2-5; D may be TRBD2 (5 bases). The last part of the DNA fits TRBJ2-7 better; the J call may be wrong. The CDR3 is 14 amino acids. The germline V gene has CDR1 SNHLY and CDR2 FYNNEI. The CDR3 sequence: CASSQGSLEYEQYF. In nucleotides, the CDR3 is TGTGCCAGCAGTCAAGGGAGCTTGGAGTACGAGCAGTACTTC.

This clone has just a few counts. The chain links TRBV18 to TRBJ1-5, with a weak D call TRBD1 (5 bases). CDR1 KGHSH and CDR2 LQKENI come from the germline V gene. V gave up 3 bases and J gave up 4 bases, with 10 bases separating them. This CDR3 has 14 residues. The CDR3 sequence is CASSPDSLNQPQHF. CDR3 nucleotides: TGTGCCAGCTCACCCGACAGCTTGAATCAGCCCCAGCATTTT.

The chain carries TRBV6-1 and TRBJ2-5; possibly TRBD2 for D (5 bases). The CDR3 runs 15 residues. Germline assignment: CDR1 MNHNS and CDR2 SASEGT. Trimming removed 10 bases from V and 5 bases from J, with 23 bases in between. The CDR3 sequence: CATGKVSAFRETQYF. Written as DNA, the CDR3 is TGTGCCACCGGGAAAGTCAGTGCCTTTAGGGAGACCCAGTACTTC.